Below, one T cell receptor beta chain is given with its context. The data originate from a study of technical replicates of blood from several donors. CDR3 length: 15 residues. V lost 4 bases and J lost 4; bases outside the gene matches: 4. The V gene's germline CDR1 is MDHEN and CDR2 SYDVKM. Using immunoSEQ multiplex PCR, the repertoire was profiled, and TCRdb retains in-frame clones only, with some absent. The table lists approximately 77,000 clones, 85% to 95% of them singletons. The receptor was derived from a human donor in good health. Input material: T cells isolated from PBMCs. The chain employs TRBV28 and TRBJ1-1; 12 nucleotides match TRBD1. CDR3 region: CASSSGQGAVTEAFF. For the CDR3, the DNA is TGTGCCAGCAGTTCGGGACAGGGGGCGGTCACTGAAGCTTTCTTT. Using reference TRBV28 and TRBJ1-1 for the parts outside the CDR3, the full variable domain is DVKVTQSSRYLVKRTGEKVFLECVQDMDHENMFWYRQDPGLGLRLIYFSYDVKMKEKGDIPEGYSVSREKKERFSLILESASTNQTSMYLCASSSGQGAVTEAFFGQGTRLTVV.